This TCR beta chain was captured in a study of T cell responses to AZD1222 COVID-19 vaccine. General observations from the study: Nearly half of the spike-specific TCRs reportedly recognize variant regions that carry no mutations.

Turning to this clone: Its antigen remains unidentified.

The method was immunoSEQ multiplex PCR; TCRdb's version includes in-frame clones alone and lacks a portion of them. Of roughly 120,000 clones detected, 85% to 90% appear once; the ten largest clones hold 8% to 10%. Germline-derived CDR1 and CDR2 are MGHRA and YSYEKL. Germline trimming cut 3 bases from V and 5 bases from J; bases unmatched to any gene: 6. This CDR3 region has 15 residues. The chain is built from TRBV4-1 and TRBJ1-4; TRBD1 matches 7 bases. The clonotype was recovered from an adult in good health. The sequencing here drew on peripheral blood, taken on day 0 of AZD1222 vaccination. The CDR3 sequence is CASSQHRGGNEKLFF. CDR3 in DNA: TGCGCCAGCAGCCAGCACAGGGGAGGGAATGAAAAACTGTTTTTT.